The entry that follows covers one T cell receptor beta chain sequence. Its specific antigen is unknown. The germline V gene yields MDHEN for CDR1 and SYDVKM for CDR2. The CDR3 numbers 13 residues from cysteine through phenylalanine. No coding sequence is recorded. From each donor, a roughly 2.3 ml peripheral blood sample was drawn into PAXgene tubes and stored at -80 degrees C. Total RNA was isolated from whole blood with the PAXgene blood miRNA kit on an automated QIAcube, without T cell sorting. Peripheral blood from monozygotic twin pairs, either concordant or discordant for inflammatory bowel disease, underwent deep TCRalpha and TCRbeta repertoire profiling that used unique molecular barcoding. For every twin pair, smoking habits were documented, and each individual was categorised as a current, former or never smoker. These data are taken from a study of monozygotic twins with inflammatory bowel disease (dated by TCRdb to between 2018 and 2021). Concerning the study at large: The full study comprised 30 or so monozygotic twin pairs: nine German pairs (four IBD-concordant, five IBD-discordant) and 19 IBD-discordant Danish pairs. Each individual had, on average, about 151 000 unique TCRalpha sequences and 181 000 unique TCRbeta sequences available for analysis. The search for disease-associated traits relied mainly on comparing IBD patients with their genetically identical healthy co-twins within discordant pairs.

Receptor amplification or capture employed 5' RACE. For each TCR library, approximately 4,000 ng of total RNA was used. For each sample, cDNA synthesis was carried out in eight separate reactions using SMARTScribe reverse transcriptase. Unique molecular identifiers containing a 6-nucleotide sample barcode were introduced through template switching during cDNA synthesis. Two nested PCRs of around 16 and 10 cycles amplified the TCRalpha and TCRbeta cDNA, and bead purification followed each PCR. Before amplification, the cDNA was treated with uracil DNA-glycosylase and purified using the QIAquick PCR purification kit. In the second PCR, Illumina TruSeq-compatible adapters and sample-specific barcodes were added. TapeStation and Qubit were used to check library quality and concentration, and 5 ng of each library went into the pool. Sequencing of the pooled libraries was done on an Illumina HiSeq2500 single-index Rapid Run using custom sequencing primers and 2 x 100 bp reads. For the original study's pipeline: MiGEC version 1.2.6 was used for UMI-based consensus assembly, which corrected PCR and sequencing errors. MiXCR version 2.1.1 was used to carry out V(D)J alignment, clonotype assembly and CDR3 extraction. To normalise gene usage, clonotype sharing and MAIT/NKT TCR abundance, the analysis used the top 1000, 10 000 and 20 000 clonotypes per sample. Diversity was computed as the inverse Simpson index with the vegan R package after downsampling to 27 000 UMIs. Paired Mann-Whitney U tests were applied to discordant twin pairs, and Benjamini-Hochberg correction was used for multiple testing. TCRdb reprocessed the public reads and reports one entry per CDR3 protein sequence, without DNA. The V and J calls shown here were made by TCRdb, not taken from the authors' results. The record for this sample contains approximately 120,000 distinct CDR3 sequences. The biggest ten clones account for roughly an eighth of the sample.

The full study reports these points: The results gave no support for a single strong signal or clonotype linked to IBD. Fewer clonotypes were shared with other individuals by IBD patients than by healthy twins, most markedly in patients showing signs of disease activity. Repertoire similarity did not differ between concordant and discordant twins, which could be due to limited statistical power. Distinction between different T cell subtypes could not be achieved in the analysis. Because patients received different immunosuppressive treatments, the repertoires may have picked up extra background noise and variability between individuals. IBD patients had lower TCRbeta repertoire diversity, measured by the inverse Simpson index, than their healthy co-twins.

The TCR comes from a human donor with ulcerative colitis or Crohn's disease, or a healthy co-twin of an affected twin (not recorded which). The V gene is TRBV28 and the J gene is TRBJ1-1. Source material: blood. This receptor has the CDR3 CASSLKWNTEAFF.